These 23 T cell receptor beta chains were all obtained from the same sample, sequenced in a study of regulatory T cells in long-lasting Graves disease. Investigators prepared the TCR beta libraries by applying iRepertoire HTBI primers and Arm-PCR of CDR3 regions. One entry per CDR3 protein, called by TCRdb with MiXCR from the multiplex PCR reads. The sample consists of approximately 480,000 distinct CDR3 sequences, under 20% of them appearing once. The time point was: newly diagnosed GD, antithyroid drugs for less than 3 months. Generation of the TCR library employed RNA extracted from PBMCs. Separately, the same data were catalogued under a study of T cells in Graves' hyperthyroidism and ophthalmopathy.

Here the sequenced sample was peripheral blood mononuclear cells (PBMCs), taken at new diagnosis, from a patient treated with antithyroid drugs. The receptors originated from a man aged 35-49 years with Graves disease.

This clonotype was observed at least ten times. The gene calls are TRBV13 and TRBJ2-7; D possibly corresponds to TRBD1 (5 bases). V was cut by 5 bases and J by 0 bases, with 11 bases left in between. The CDR3 runs to 14 residues. CDR1 and CDR2 from the germline V gene are PRHDT and FYEKMQ (reference sequence). In DNA, the CDR3 is TGTGCCAGCAGCCCAAGACAGAGCTCCTACGAGCAGTACTTC. Protein: CASSPRQSSYEQYF.

On this clonotype itself: Given a much more abundant clone one base away, this may be a read error. The CDR3 region has the DNA TGTGCCAGCAGACCCACAGGGGGCGCGAGGAATCAGCCCCAGCATTTT. It yields the protein CASRPTGGARNQPQHF. The chain recombines TRBV12-3 or TRBV12-4 with TRBJ1-5; 9 nucleotides match TRBD1. This CDR3 has 16 amino acids. With 6 bases clipped from V and 4 bases from J, the junction kept 10 bases outside the gene matches.

As to this clonotype: A read error is possible here, since a much larger clone lies one base away. The V gene is TRBV5-6, the J gene TRBJ2-7; D is possibly TRBD2 (6 bases). V shed 4 bases and J shed 2 bases, with 22 bases lying between them. CDR1 and CDR2 (germline): SGHDT, YYEEEE. The CDR3 has 17 amino acids. DNA for the CDR3: TGTGCCAGCAGCGGAATTGGGTTTACTAGCCAGGCCTACGAGCAGTACTTC. Translated, it gives CASSGIGFTSQAYEQYF.

Concerning this clonotype: One base away lies a much larger clone, so this may be a sequencing read error. This chain uses TRBV18 with TRBJ2-3; no clear D. The CDR3 is made up of 16 amino acids. The germline CDR1 and CDR2 sequences are KGHSH and LQKENI. Trimming pared 6 bases from V and 1 base from J, leaving 17 bases between. The CDR3 coding sequence is TGTGCCAGCTCCCTCACCCGAGGACGGGGCACAGATACGCAGTATTTT. Protein: CASSLTRGRGTDTQYF. Drawing the rest from reference TRBV18 and TRBJ2-3, the complete variable domain is NAGVMQNPRHLVRRRGQEARLRCSPMKGHSHVYWYRQLPEEGLKFMVYLQKENIIDESGMPKERFSAEFPKEGPSILRIQQVVRGDSAAYFCASSLTRGRGTDTQYFGPGTRLTVL.

There are many counts of this clonotype. Sequence at one end of the junction differs from germline and may be a read error. V gene TRBV28 combines with J gene TRBJ2-3; 7 bases line up with TRBD2. Germline V CDR1 and CDR2: MDHEN, SYDVKM. The CDR3 covers 14 residues. This CDR3 is CASSWGGGTDTQYF. The DNA for the CDR3 is TGCGCCAGCAGCTGGGGGGGGGGTACAGATACGCAGTATTTT.

Comments on this clonotype: The CDR3 ends on some other residue instead of the conserved phenylalanine or tryptophan, so this is likely a read error. This chain joins TRBV28 and TRBJ2-7; D gene uncertain. Trimming took off 2 bases at V and 1 base at J, with 6 bases between the two ends. CDR3 length: 13 amino acids. In germline, CDR1 is MDHEN, CDR2 SYDVKM. CDR3 nucleotides: TGTGCCAGCAGTTTAATCCCATCCTACGAGCAGTACCTC. It codes for CASSLIPSYEQYL.

At least ten counts were recorded for this clonotype. The rearrangement uses TRBV2 and TRBJ2-2; 7 positions match TRBD1. The V segment lost 6 bases and the J segment 3 bases; nucleotides outside the gene matches: 4. The CDR3 is 14 amino acids. In germline, CDR1 is SNHLY, CDR2 FYNNEI. Here the CDR3 DNA reads TGTGCCAGCAGGGCGAGGGGGCACACCGGGGAGCTGTTTTTT. Protein sequence: CASRARGHTGELFF.

Comments on this clonotype: Given a far larger clone just one base away, this is likely a sequencing read error. The chain recombines TRBV7-9 with TRBJ1-1; no reliable D call. The CDR3 runs to 15 residues. V lost 1 base to trimming and J lost 5 bases, with 14 bases between them. The germline CDR1 and CDR2 sequences are SEHNR and FQNEAQ (reference sequence). CDR3 sequence reads: CASSLEGTPETEAFF. CDR3 bases: TGTGCCAGCAGCTTAGAGGGCACCCCGGAAACTGAAGCTTTCTTT.

V usage is TRBV9 and J usage is TRBJ2-1, with a possible D match to TRBD2 (5 bases). Germline V gene sequence: CDR1 SGDLS, CDR2 YYNGEE. The CDR3 is 13 amino acids. The ends were cut back, 0 bases at V and 9 bases at J, with 10 bases in the middle. The CDR3 loop is CASSVVREGEQFF. CDR3 in DNA: TGTGCCAGCAGCGTAGTCCGGGAAGGTGAGCAGTTCTTC.

Many counts were recorded for this clonotype. The chain combines TRBV7-8 with TRBJ2-1, with D unclear. CDR3 size: 16 residues. Trimming took 1 base from V and 0 from J, leaving 10 bases between them. CDR1 and CDR2 (germline): SGHVS, FQNEAQ. The CDR3 region is CASSLERLSSYNEQFF. The DNA for the CDR3 is TGTGCCAGCAGCTTAGAGAGACTCTCCTCCTACAATGAGCAGTTCTTC.

This clonotype was seen repeatedly, ten times or more. The rearrangement joins TRBV20-1 to TRBJ2-5; D remains ambiguous. The germline V gene encodes CDR1 DFQATT and CDR2 SNEGSKA (reference sequence). The ends were cut back, 4 bases at V and 2 bases at J, with 11 bases in the middle. This CDR3 comprises 13 residues. The CDR3 is CSATRTVQETQYF. The DNA for the CDR3 is TGCAGTGCTACTCGGACGGTACAAGAGACCCAGTACTTC.

This clonotype was detected a few times. A read error may account for a junction end that differs from germline. The CDR3 nucleotides are TGTGCCAGTAGTTTTTTGGAGCGCACAGATACGCAGTATTTT. Translating it yields CASSFLERTDTQYF. The chain employs TRBV12-3 or TRBV12-4 and TRBJ2-3, with D unresolved. This CDR3 comprises 14 residues.

This clonotype was seen just once. The CDR3 nucleotides are TGTGCCAGCCACCAGGGGGCTTACAATGAGCAGTTCTTC. This codes for CASHQGAYNEQFF. The V call is TRBV7-9, the J call TRBJ2-1, with TRBD1 matching 8 bases. CDR3 length equals 13 residues. CDR1 is SEHNR and CDR2 is FQNEAQ in the germline V gene (reference sequence). J was trimmed by 4 bases and V by 8 bases; bases with no gene match: 4.

This clonotype was picked up many times. This rearrangement joins TRBV5-5 to TRBJ2-1; D unresolved. V lost 4 bases and J lost 2, with 16 bases in between. Germline V gene sequence: CDR1 SGHKS, CDR2 YYEKEE (reference sequence). CDR3 length: 16 amino acids. The CDR3 bases are TGTGCCAGCAGCCCGGCCCGGGTAACACCCTACAATGAGCAGTTCTTC. Translation: CASSPARVTPYNEQFF.

The genes are TRBV4-1 and TRBJ2-1; TRBD2 matches at 11 bases. The CDR3 is 15 residues long. In germline, CDR1 is MGHRA, CDR2 YSYEKL. After removal of 2 bases from V and 10 bases from J, the junction contained 7 bases not matched to a gene. In DNA form, the CDR3 reads TGCGCCAGCAGCCAATTGGTCGGGACTAGCGGCGAGCAGTTCTTC. It specifies CASSQLVGTSGEQFF.

This clonotype was counted ten times or more. One junction end does not reproduce the germline sequence, and a read error may be involved. The chain has TRBV3-1 and TRBJ2-1; D not certain. CDR1 is LGHDT and CDR2 is YNNKEL in the germline V gene (reference sequence). The CDR3 is made up of 12 amino acids. The CDR3 spells CASSQAANGQFF. CDR3 DNA: TGTGCCAGCAGCCAAGCGGCAAATGGGCAGTTCTTC.

Many counts were recorded for this clonotype. This rearrangement joins TRBV6-2 or TRBV6-3 to TRBJ2-7, with TRBD2 as a possible D gene (7 bases). The V end lost 2 bases, the J end lost 3 bases, and 14 bases lay between the germline ends. Germline V gene lookup returns CDR1 MNHEY and CDR2 SVGEGT. The CDR3 is 15 residues long. DNA of the CDR3: TGTGCCAGCAGTTACATGGGGGCGGGAGTCTACGAGCAGTACTTC. Protein product: CASSYMGAGVYEQYF.

V usage is TRBV5-1 and J usage is TRBJ1-2, with 7 bases matching TRBD1. Germline CDR1 and CDR2: SGHRS and YFSETQ. V dropped 0 bases and J dropped 6; count of bases not matched to a gene: 11. CDR3 size: 16 residues. The CDR3 spells CASSLDGRGNWNGYTF. In nucleotides, the CDR3 is TGCGCCAGCAGCTTGGACGGCAGGGGGAATTGGAATGGCTACACCTTC.

In its sample, this clonotype was seen many times. The chain is built from TRBV12-5 and TRBJ2-1; possibly TRBD2 for D (5 bases). The CDR3 has 14 amino acids. V shed 2 bases and J shed 6 bases, with 11 bases lying between them. Germline CDR1 is LGHNT and CDR2 is FRNRAP. Written as DNA, the CDR3 is TGTGCTAGTGGTTTGCCGCTAGCATTCAATGAGCAGTTCTTC. It specifies CASGLPLAFNEQFF.

CDR3 DNA: TGTGCCAGCAGCTTCTCCACTAGCGGGGCTTACAATGAGCAGTTCTTC. Translating it yields CASSFSTSGAYNEQFF. V is TRBV5-4 and J is TRBJ2-1, with 10 positions matching TRBD2. The CDR3 has 16 amino acids. Germline trimming cut 2 bases from V and 4 bases from J; bases unmatched to any gene: 6. Germline CDR1 SGHNT, CDR2 YYREEE (reference sequence).

This rearrangement joins TRBV27 to TRBJ2-7; TRBD2 is a possible D gene (6 bases). Trimming stripped 3 bases from V and 5 bases from J, with 14 bases between. Germline V lookup: CDR1 MNHEY, CDR2 SMNVEV (reference sequence). The length of the CDR3 is 14 residues. CDR3 sequence reads: CASSLKGLLNEQYF. CDR3 bases: TGTGCCAGCAGTTTGAAGGGACTCCTCAACGAGCAGTACTTC.

This clonotype was found a few times. V is TRBV5-1 and J is TRBJ1-4; tentative D call: TRBD1 (5 bases). This CDR3 has 18 amino acids. V was shortened by 0 bases and J by 0 bases, with 15 bases between the two germline ends. The germline V gene encodes CDR1 SGHRS and CDR2 YFSETQ. CDR3 nucleotides: TGCGCCAGCAGCTTGGCCGGTGGAAGAGGGGCAACTAATGAAAAACTGTTTTTT. Translated: CASSLAGGRGATNEKLFF.

This clonotype has only a few counts. The CDR3, as DNA: TGCAGTGCTACCGGACAGGGGGGTGGCTACACCTTC. Translating it yields CSATGQGGGYTF. The chain employs TRBV20-1 and TRBJ1-2; 10 bases map to TRBD1. The V and J ends lost 4 bases and 7 bases, in that order; junction bases with no gene match: 3. CDR1 is DFQATT, CDR2 SNEGSKA, per germline (reference sequence). The CDR3 consists of 12 residues.